One and the same sample provided the 32 T cell receptor beta chains below, sequenced in a study of T cell changes during pregnancy in multiple sclerosis. Sequencing was performed with immunoSEQ multiplex PCR; in TCRdb, only in-frame clones are kept and a portion is missing. This table holds about 79,000 clones, around 95% found once. The source material was peripheral blood, sampled in the second trimester of pregnancy. The origin of the receptors is a female donor in good health, enrolled as a control in a pregnancy study.

The chain is built from TRBV9 and TRBJ1-1; D is perhaps TRBD1 (5 bases). With 3 bases removed from V and 3 bases from J, the gap between germline ends came to 15 bases. The CDR3 loop spans 15 amino acids. Germline CDR1 reads SGDLS; CDR2 reads YYNGEE. CDR3 protein: CASSALGGMDTEAFF. The CDR3 DNA sequence: TGTGCCAGCAGCGCCTTGGGGGGTATGGACACTGAAGCTTTCTTT.

This chain connects TRBV23-1 to TRBJ1-5; a possible D gene is TRBD1 (6 bases). TRBV23-1 is flagged as an ORF with uncertain function. CDR3 length: 11 amino acids. V was pared by 8 bases and J by 9 bases, with 11 bases between. CDR3 loop: CASLRGGPQHF. CDR3 coding DNA: TGCGCCAGCCTACGAGGGGGGCCCCAGCATTTT.

The chain carries TRBV7-2 and TRBJ2-7; 11 positions match TRBD2. This CDR3 is 15 amino acids long. Per germline, CDR1 SGHTA and CDR2 FQGNSA. V gave up 5 bases and J gave up 3 bases; unmatched junction bases: 6. CDR3 protein: CASSPSGGPFYEQYF. DNA of the CDR3: TGTGCCAGCAGCCCTAGCGGGGGGCCTTTCTACGAGCAGTACTTC.

This chain links TRBV14 with TRBJ1-3, with D hard to call. V was trimmed by 4 bases and J by 4 bases, leaving 8 bases between them. The CDR3 sequence is 13 residues long. From germline, CDR1 is SGHDN and CDR2 FVKESK. The CDR3 region is CASSLLGGNTIYF. The CDR3 nucleotides are TGTGCCAGCAGCCTACTAGGGGGAAACACCATATATTTT.

The chain has TRBV15 and TRBJ2-1; TRBD2 matches at 11 bases. This CDR3 is built from 16 residues. Losses at the gene ends were 3 bases for V and 4 bases for J; bases not matched to a gene: 5. Germline CDR1 and CDR2: LNHNV and YYDKDF (reference sequence). In nucleotides, the CDR3 is TGTGCCACCAGCAGCCGACTAGCGGGGATGTACAATGAGCAGTTCTTC. Protein: CATSSRLAGMYNEQFF. The entire variable domain, with the rest obtained from reference TRBV15 and TRBJ2-1, is as follows: DAMVIQNPRYQVTQFGKPVTLSCSQTLNHNVMYWYQQKSSQAPKLLFHYYDKDFNNEADTPDNFQSRRPNTSFCFLDIRSPGLGDTAMYLCATSSRLAGMYNEQFFGPGTRLTVL.

The V and J genes are TRBV6-5 and TRBJ1-2; no clear D gene. The V gene's germline CDR1 is MNHEY and CDR2 SVGAGI. The CDR3 extends over 13 amino acids. Trimming removed 5 bases from V and 0 bases from J, with 7 bases in between. The CDR3 is CASSATTNYGYTF. DNA of the CDR3: TGTGCCAGCAGTGCAACTACTAACTATGGCTACACCTTC.

CDR3 sequence reads: CASSNLEDTEAFF. Here the CDR3 DNA reads TGTGCCAGTAGTAACCTCGAGGACACTGAAGCTTTCTTT. V and J are TRBV19 and TRBJ1-1, with no clear D. The CDR3 has 13 residues. V was clipped by 4 bases and J by 3 bases, with 9 bases between them. From germline, CDR1 is LNHDA and CDR2 SQIVND (reference sequence).

The chain joins TRBV30 to TRBJ1-2; 9 bases match TRBD1. This CDR3 region has 13 residues. V shed 2 bases, J shed 7 bases, and the junction held 5 bases outside the gene matches. Germline V gene data show CDR1 as GTSNPN and CDR2 as SVGIG (reference sequence). The CDR3 bases are TGTGCCTGGAGTAGGGACAGGGAAGGTGGCTACACCTTC. Amino acids: CAWSRDREGGYTF. Drawing the rest from reference TRBV30 and TRBJ1-2, the complete variable domain is SQTIHQWPATLVQPVGSPLSLECTVEGTSNPNLYWYRQAAGRGLQLLFYSVGIGQISSEVPQNLSASRPQDRQFILSSKKLLLSDSGFYLCAWSRDREGGYTFGSGTRLTVV.

CDR3 DNA sequence: TGTGCCAGCAGGCCAACGGACAGGGCCTGGGGCGAGCAGTACTTC. It is translated as CASRPTDRAWGEQYF. The V and J genes are TRBV6-4 and TRBJ2-7; TRBD1 matches at 8 bases. The trim removed 6 bases at V and 6 bases at J, leaving 13 bases unmatched. The V gene's germline CDR1 is MRHNA and CDR2 SNTAGT. The CDR3 has 15 amino acids.

V is TRBV4-1 and J is TRBJ2-3, with 12 bases identical to TRBD2. The CDR3 totals 17 residues. The trim removed 1 base at V and 11 bases at J, leaving 13 bases unmatched. Per the germline V gene, CDR1 is MGHRA and CDR2 is YSYEKL. The CDR3 DNA is TGCGCCAGCAGCCAAGCCTGGCGAACTAGCGGGGGGAGGGGGCAGTATTTT. Amino acids: CASSQAWRTSGGRGQYF.

The chain employs TRBV6-7 and TRBJ2-1, with 9 nucleotides matching TRBD2. TRBV6-7 is designated an ORF whose function remains uncertain. With V trimmed by 6 bases and J by 0 bases, 12 bases remained unmatched. The CDR3 spans 18 residues. DNA of the CDR3: TGTGCCAGCAGCCACAGCGGGGGGACCACTTGCTCCTACAATGAGCAGTTCTTC. Translating gives CASSHSGGTTCSYNEQFF.

The rearrangement links TRBV18 to TRBJ1-6, with D tentatively TRBD1 (6 bases). The CDR3 runs 16 residues. V shed 3 bases and J shed 6 bases, with 15 bases lying between them. From germline, CDR1 is KGHSH and CDR2 LQKENI. The DNA for the CDR3 is TGTGCCAGCTCACCGGTAGACAGGAGAGGTAATTCACCCCTCCACTTT. This sequence encodes CASSPVDRRGNSPLHF.

The chain uses TRBV7-3 and TRBJ2-3; D perhaps matches TRBD2 (5 bases). Trimming removed 5 bases at V and 1 base at J, with 7 bases between. Germline loops: CDR1 SGHTA, CDR2 FQGTGA. This CDR3 has 13 residues. CDR3 DNA sequence: TGTGCCAGCAGCCCACTAGGCACAGATACGCAGTATTTT. This sequence encodes CASSPLGTDTQYF.

The chain employs TRBV19 and TRBJ2-3; TRBD1 agrees at 7 bases. This CDR3 spans 15 amino acids. Germline loops: CDR1 LNHDA, CDR2 SQIVND (reference sequence). The V and J ends lost 8 bases and 2 bases, in that order; junction bases with no gene match: 10. CDR3 nucleotides: TGTGCCAGTTCCTACGAGGGACAGCTCACAGATACGCAGTATTTT. Encoded protein: CASSYEGQLTDTQYF. Full variable domain (outside the CDR3, taken from reference TRBV19 and TRBJ2-3): DGGITQSPKYLFRKEGQNVTLSCEQNLNHDAMYWYRQDPGQGLRLIYYSQIVNDFQKGDIAEGYSVSREKKESFPLTVTSAQKNPTAFYLCASSYEGQLTDTQYFGPGTRLTVL.

This rearrangement joins TRBV18 to TRBJ1-5; TRBD1 matches at 9 bases. In germline, CDR1 is KGHSH, CDR2 LQKENI. The length of the CDR3 is 14 residues. V lost 3 bases to trimming and J lost 6 bases; unmatched junction nucleotides: 3. For the CDR3, the DNA is TGTGCCAGCTCACCCGGACAGGGGAGTCAGCCCCAGCATTTT. Its protein is CASSPGQGSQPQHF.

The chain combines TRBV2 with TRBJ2-1; D not certain. V was clipped by 3 bases and J by 5 bases, with 14 bases between them. The CDR3 spans 15 residues. Germline V gives CDR1 SNHLY, CDR2 FYNNEI. CDR3 bases: TGTGCCAGCAGTGAGTTCCACTCCAATCACAATGAGCAGTTCTTC. This gives the protein CASSEFHSNHNEQFF.

The J gene is TRBJ1-1, the V gene TRBV6-5; 8 nucleotides align to TRBD1. Per the germline V gene, CDR1 is MNHEY and CDR2 is SVGAGI. V was clipped by 2 bases and J by 3 bases; unmatched bases: 5. CDR3 length: 15 amino acids. The CDR3 region has the DNA TGTGCCAGCAGTTACGATGACAGGGGCGACACTGAAGCTTTCTTT. Its protein product is CASSYDDRGDTEAFF.

The chain uses TRBV15 and TRBJ2-3; tentatively, D is TRBD2 (6 bases). The CDR3 length is 15 residues. CDR1 is LNHNV and CDR2 is YYDKDF in the germline V gene (reference sequence). Trimming took off 8 bases at V and 2 bases at J, with 17 bases between the two ends. The chain's CDR3 is CATGGDTSPTDTQYF. As DNA, the CDR3 is TGTGCCACCGGGGGTGATACTAGCCCCACAGATACGCAGTATTTT.

The chain links TRBV30 to TRBJ2-7; 7 nucleotides agree with TRBD2. The CDR3 runs to 12 residues. V lost 2 bases, J lost 7 bases, and 5 bases stayed unmatched. Germline V lookup: CDR1 GTSNPN, CDR2 SVGIG (reference sequence). Here the CDR3 reads CAWSTTGREQYF. The CDR3 region has the DNA TGTGCCTGGAGTACAACCGGGAGGGAGCAGTACTTC. Variable domain in full (rest from reference TRBV30 and TRBJ2-7): SQTIHQWPATLVQPVGSPLSLECTVEGTSNPNLYWYRQAAGRGLQLLFYSVGIGQISSEVPQNLSASRPQDRQFILSSKKLLLSDSGFYLCAWSTTGREQYFGPGTRLTVT.

This sequence joins TRBV7-2 and TRBJ1-1, with D perhaps TRBD1 (5 bases). The CDR3 loop spans 14 amino acids. Germline CDR1 is SGHTA and CDR2 is FQGNSA. Trimming pared 4 bases from V and 0 bases from J, leaving 9 bases between. The CDR3: CASSSRQLNTEAFF. The CDR3 bases are TGTGCCAGCAGCTCCCGACAGCTGAACACTGAAGCTTTCTTT. The whole variable domain, remainder taken from reference TRBV7-2 and TRBJ1-1, is GAGVSQSPSNKVTEKGKDVELRCDPISGHTALYWYRQSLGQGLEFLIYFQGNSAPDKSGLPSDRFSAERTGGSVSTLTIQRTQQEDSAVYLCASSSRQLNTEAFFGQGTRLTVV.

This sequence joins TRBV7-8 and TRBJ1-3; 7 nucleotides agree with TRBD1. In germline, CDR1 is SGHVS, CDR2 FQNEAQ. The CDR3 consists of 18 residues. Germline trimming cut 2 bases from V and 2 bases from J; bases unmatched to any gene: 12. CDR3 amino acids: CASSLSDRFGFAGNTIYF. As DNA, the CDR3 is TGTGCCAGCAGCTTATCGGACAGGTTTGGGTTTGCTGGAAACACCATATATTTT.

The chain combines TRBV6-1 with TRBJ2-4; the match to TRBD1 covers 8 bases. J lost 1 base, V lost 10 bases, and 6 bases had no gene match. Per the germline V gene, CDR1 is MNHNS and CDR2 is SASEGT. This CDR3 is built from 14 residues. CDR3 residues: CATDRVNAKNIQYF. The CDR3 DNA sequence: TGTGCCACGGACAGGGTCAATGCCAAAAACATTCAGTACTTC.

The J gene is TRBJ2-1, the V gene TRBV5-5, with D tentatively TRBD2 (5 bases). The V and J ends lost 4 bases and 4 bases respectively, with 9 bases between them. Germline V gene data show CDR1 as SGHKS and CDR2 as YYEKEE (reference sequence). The CDR3 runs to 13 residues. CDR3: CASSPGVYNEQFF. In DNA, the CDR3 is TGTGCCAGCAGCCCCGGGGTATACAATGAGCAGTTCTTC.

To note about this clone: This specimen includes other DNA sequences encoding the same CDR3. This rearrangement joins TRBV9 to TRBJ1-5; 8 nucleotides match TRBD1. The V and J ends lost 2 bases and 6 bases, in that order; junction bases with no gene match: 4. Germline V gene data show CDR1 as SGDLS and CDR2 as YYNGEE. CDR3 length equals 14 residues. Written as DNA, the CDR3 is TGTGCCAGCAGCGTGGCAGGGGGCCGTCAGCCCCAGCATTTT. It translates to CASSVAGGRQPQHF.

J is TRBJ1-1 and V is TRBV18; 8 bases align to TRBD1. Germline V CDR1 and CDR2: KGHSH, LQKENI. The junction had 4 bases not matched to a gene; V was cut back by 4 bases and J by 3 bases. The CDR3 has 14 amino acids. CDR3 sequence: CASSQLQGDTEAFF. The CDR3 nucleotides read TGTGCCAGCTCACAACTACAGGGGGACACTGAAGCTTTCTTT.

The V call is TRBV10-1, the J call TRBJ2-6; 8 nucleotides match TRBD1. Germline V gene sequence: CDR1 WNHNN, CDR2 SYGVQD (reference sequence). Losses at the gene ends were 5 bases for V and 4 bases for J; bases not matched to a gene: 4. The CDR3 consists of 15 residues. The CDR3 sequence is CASSPGGAGANVLTF. CDR3 coding DNA: TGCGCCAGCAGTCCAGGGGGCGCAGGGGCCAACGTCCTGACTTTC.

This CDR3 is CASSTLWGGEETQYF. The CDR3 nucleotides read TGCGCCAGCAGCACACTATGGGGGGGTGAAGAGACCCAGTACTTC. V usage is TRBV4-3 and J usage is TRBJ2-5; 7 bases align to TRBD2. The CDR3 is made up of 15 amino acids. The V segment lost 5 bases and the J segment 3 bases; nucleotides outside the gene matches: 9. The germline V gene has CDR1 LGHNA and CDR2 YSLEER.

This rearrangement joins TRBV19 to TRBJ1-6; a weak D match, TRBD1 (5 bases). CDR1 and CDR2 from the germline V gene are LNHDA and SQIVND (reference sequence). The CDR3 has 13 amino acids. V was cut by 6 bases and J by 6 bases, with 9 bases left in between. CDR3 bases: TGTGCCAGTAGGCGCGGGGGTAATTCACCCCTCCACTTT. Amino acid sequence: CASRRGGNSPLHF.

DNA for the CDR3: TGTGCCAGCTCTCAGTCCGGGACAGTGAACACTGAAGCTTTCTTT. Protein: CASSQSGTVNTEAFF. The chain links TRBV6-5 to TRBJ1-1; 7 nucleotides agree with TRBD1. Germline V gene lookup returns CDR1 MNHEY and CDR2 SVGAGI. The CDR3 is 15 residues long. Germline trimming cut 8 bases from V and 0 bases from J; bases unmatched to any gene: 9.

The chain employs TRBV4-3 and TRBJ2-4; maybe TRBD2 (5 bases). V was pared by 3 bases and J by 3 bases, with 12 bases between. The germline gives CDR1 LGHNA, CDR2 YSLEER. This CDR3 is built from 15 residues. CDR3 residues: CASSQTGIGKNIQYF. CDR3 nucleotide sequence: TGCGCCAGCAGCCAGACCGGGATAGGCAAAAACATTCAGTACTTC.

The J gene is TRBJ1-4, the V gene TRBV9; TRBD1 matches 9 bases. Germline values: CDR1 SGDLS, CDR2 YYNGEE. This CDR3 region has 17 residues. V lost 2 bases to trimming and J lost 6 bases; unmatched junction nucleotides: 11. This CDR3 reads CASSVSRDRVRDEKLFF. In DNA, the CDR3 is TGTGCCAGCAGCGTGTCCCGGGACAGGGTCCGGGATGAAAAACTGTTTTTT.

The V and J genes are TRBV4-2 and TRBJ2-3, with TRBD1 matching 8 bases. This CDR3 is built from 14 residues. The V segment lost 4 bases and the J segment 8 bases; nucleotides outside the gene matches: 8. The germline V gene encodes CDR1 LGHNA and CDR2 YNFKEQ. CDR3 loop: CASSRSGQEFTQYF. The CDR3 nucleotides read TGTGCCAGCAGCCGGTCGGGACAGGAATTTACGCAGTATTTT.